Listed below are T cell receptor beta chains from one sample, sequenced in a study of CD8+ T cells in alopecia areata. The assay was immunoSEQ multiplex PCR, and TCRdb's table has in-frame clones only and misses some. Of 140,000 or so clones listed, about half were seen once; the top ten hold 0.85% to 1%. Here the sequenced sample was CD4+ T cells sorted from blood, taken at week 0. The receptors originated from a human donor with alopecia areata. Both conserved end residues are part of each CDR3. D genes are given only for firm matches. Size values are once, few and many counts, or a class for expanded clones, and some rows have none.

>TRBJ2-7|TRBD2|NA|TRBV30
TGTGCCTGGAGTGACTCCGCTAGCGGGAGAGACGAGCAGTACTTC
CAWSDSASGRDEQYF
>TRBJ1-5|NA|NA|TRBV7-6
TGTGCCAGCAGCTTACAACAGGGCAATCAGCCCCAGCATTTT
CASSLQQGNQPQHF
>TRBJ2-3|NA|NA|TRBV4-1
TGCGCCAGCAGCCAAATCTCCTTGGGGAGCACAGATACGCAGTATTTT
CASSQISLGSTDTQYF
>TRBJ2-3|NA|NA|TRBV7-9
TGTGCCAGCAGCTGGGCAGACGCGGGCGGGAATACGCAGTATTTT
CASSWADAGGNTQYF
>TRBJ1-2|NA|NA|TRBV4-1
TGCGCCAGCAGGCCCCGAGATACAGGGACGGCTAACTATGGCTACACCTTC
CASRPRDTGTANYGYTF
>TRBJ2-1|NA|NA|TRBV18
TGTGCCAGCTCACCAAGCCGGGGGAATGAGCAGTTCTTC
CASSPSRGNEQFF
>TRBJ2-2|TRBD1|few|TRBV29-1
TGCAGCACCCTAACCCCCGGGACAGGGCGAACCGGGGAGCTGTTTTTT
CSTLTPGTGRTGELFF
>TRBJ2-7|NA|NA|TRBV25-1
TGTGCCAGCAGAGCCTCGACGGCGCGCGAGCAGTACTTC
CASRASTAREQYF
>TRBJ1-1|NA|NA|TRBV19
TGTGCCAGTAGTAAGAGTCTGTACACTGAAGCTTTCTTT
CASSKSLYTEAFF
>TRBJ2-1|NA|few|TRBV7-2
TGTGCCAGCAGCCCGCGTTCTGAGCAGTTCTTC
CASSPRSEQFF
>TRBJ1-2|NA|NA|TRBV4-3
TGCGCCAGCAGCCAAGTTTTGGGGGGCGGCTATGGCTACACCTTC
CASSQVLGGGYGYTF
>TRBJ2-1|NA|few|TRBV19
TGTGCCAGTATGGAGGGCAGTCGAGGCAATGAGCAGTTCTTC
CASMEGSRGNEQFF
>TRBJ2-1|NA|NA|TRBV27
TGTGCCAGCTCATCGTGGGAACGCTCCTACAATGAGCAGTTCTTC
CASSSWERSYNEQFF
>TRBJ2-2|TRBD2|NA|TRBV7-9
TGTGCCAGCAGCTCCGGGAGGGGCAAGGTCACCGGGGAGCTGTTTTTT
CASSSGRGKVTGELFF
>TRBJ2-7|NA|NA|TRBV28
TGTGCCAGCAAAAGGGTAGGGAGAGAGGAGCAGTACTTC
CASKRVGREEQYF
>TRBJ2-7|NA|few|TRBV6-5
TGTGCCAGCAGTTACAGCGGAGGGGCCCGCTACGAGCAGTACTTC
CASSYSGGARYEQYF
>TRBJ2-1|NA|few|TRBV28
TGTGCCAGCGGCCGGGCGGGCCCGACATACAATGAGCAGTTCTTC
CASGRAGPTYNEQFF
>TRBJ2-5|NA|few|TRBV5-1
TGCGCCAGCCGGCGTGAGGGGATAAAAGAGACCCAGTACTTC
CASRREGIKETQYF
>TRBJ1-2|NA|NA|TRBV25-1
TGTGCCAGTACCGGGACGGAAGGCTACACCTTC
CASTGTEGYTF
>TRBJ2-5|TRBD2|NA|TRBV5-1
TGCGCCAGCAGCAAACTGCGACTAGCGGGAGAGGGGGAGACCCAGTACTTC
CASSKLRLAGEGETQYF
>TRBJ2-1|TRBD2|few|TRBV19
TGTGCCAGTAGTGATTTAGCGGGAGACAATGAGCAGTTCTTC
CASSDLAGDNEQFF
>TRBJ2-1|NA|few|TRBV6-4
TGTGCCAGCAGTGACGGCTTCGTAGATTACAATGAGCAGTTCTTC
CASSDGFVDYNEQFF
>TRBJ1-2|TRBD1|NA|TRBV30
TGTGCCTGGACCACGACAGGGGGGTTCTACACCTTC
CAWTTTGGFYTF
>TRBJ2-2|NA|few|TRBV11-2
TGTGCCAGCAGCTTAGGAAGGGTCAGCCCCGGGGAGCTGTTTTTT
CASSLGRVSPGELFF
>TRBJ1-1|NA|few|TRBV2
TGTGCCAGCAGTGTTCGGTCCGGGCCAGCTTTCTTT
CASSVRSGPAFF
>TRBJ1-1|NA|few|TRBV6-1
TGTGCCAGCAGTGTAACGGTGAACACTGAAGCTTTCTTT
CASSVTVNTEAFF